A selection of T cell receptor beta chains follows, all from one sample in a study of regulatory T cells in long-lasting Graves disease. TCRdb called the multiplex PCR reads again in MiXCR, with one record for every CDR3 protein. The table lists some 500,000 distinct CDR3 sequences, 15% to 20% of them singletons, with approximately 25% in the top ten. The sample was also linked to a second study, of T cells in Graves' hyperthyroidism and ophthalmopathy.

Sample: peripheral blood mononuclear cells (PBMCs), taken at new diagnosis, from a patient treated with antithyroid drugs. The receptors originated from a woman aged 35-65 years with Graves disease. Each CDR3 is given with its conserved first and last residue. Only some rows state a clone size, as once, few, many or a class for expanded clones.

j_call	clone_size	v_call	cdr3_aa
TRBJ2-3	few	TRBV5-1	CASSAGPGTDTQYF
TRBJ2-1	.	TRBV2	CASAAGQGYNEQFF
TRBJ2-7	many	TRBV6-1	CASSELADKTYYEQYF
TRBJ2-1	few	TRBV12-3/TRBV12-4	CASRPGLHYNEQLF
TRBJ2-1	many	TRBV6-1	CASSGRGTQRDIYNEQFF
TRBJ1-2	.	TRBV4-1	CASSQGRQGLGAGYTF
TRBJ1-1	.	TRBV3-1	CASSQGAGPRETEAFF
TRBJ1-1	many	TRBV27	CASSFLQGAEAFF
TRBJ1-5	many	TRBV2	CASSSQISNQPQHF
TRBJ1-4	once	TRBV20-1	CSARDPGTKEKLFF
TRBJ1-4	few	TRBV7-8	CASSPKAGGGGGLSEKLFF
TRBJ2-1	many	TRBV6-5	CASSYSIARAYNEQFF
TRBJ2-7	.	TRBV28	CASSLWGTGDIEQYF
TRBJ2-5	many	TRBV7-2	CASSGDRYQETQYF
TRBJ1-1	.	TRBV5-1	CASSRDPTEAFF
TRBJ1-2	many	TRBV11-2	CASSQGGYTF
TRBJ1-2	.	TRBV19	CASTEQANYGYTF
TRBJ2-3	.	TRBV9	CASSVTSATDTQYF
TRBJ1-2	.	TRBV7-9	CASSLGTGAAPGGYTF
TRBJ1-6	once	TRBV7-9	CASSRKTGEHSPLHF
TRBJ1-2	many	TRBV5-1	CASSLEGGYTF
TRBJ2-2	.	TRBV6-1	CATQWAPPGQGGTGELFF
TRBJ2-7	few	TRBV27	CASSLKRMGQVYSYEQYF
TRBJ1-6	.	TRBV28	CASSLLGINNSPLHF
TRBJ2-1	.	TRBV7-9	CASSLVWGPSGEQLF
TRBJ2-1	few	TRBV10-3	CAISESKGTDEQFF
TRBJ2-5	many	TRBV11-3	CASSESDYWGVGQETQYF
TRBJ1-3	.	TRBV5-1	CASSLGQGFGNTIYF
TRBJ2-4	few	TRBV12-3/TRBV12-4	CASSPRGGGENF
TRBJ1-5	.	TRBV19	CASNLNTVYSNQPQHF
TRBJ1-1	.	TRBV19	CASSIFGGEAFF
TRBJ2-5	many	TRBV18	CASSPRPDYETQYF
TRBJ1-5	many	TRBV28	CASSFGSGDQPQHF
TRBJ2-2	.	TRBV12-3/TRBV12-4	CASTSSGPNTGELFF
TRBJ2-7	many	TRBV5-4	CASSSGRGDYEQYF
TRBJ1-4	many	TRBV3-1	CASSRGQGTTNEKLFF
TRBJ1-2	.	TRBV29-1	CSVTDANYGYTF
TRBJ2-5	many	TRBV11-3	CASSLDWETQYF
TRBJ2-5	.	TRBV19	CASGRRDQETQYF
TRBJ2-5	many	TRBV11-3	CASSSTSGGIAAQYF
TRBJ1-1	few	TRBV20-1	CSAELPYDAEAFF
TRBJ2-7	many	TRBV11-2	CASSSGEGILYEQYF
TRBJ2-1	.	TRBV5-1	CASSLTSGGPLFNEQFF
TRBJ2-3	many	TRBV7-8	CASSVAGGSDTQYF
TRBJ1-6	.	TRBV6-2/TRBV6-3	CASTIWPDRPVHF
TRBJ2-3	few	TRBV30	CAWRPTDTQYF
TRBJ1-3	many	TRBV18	CASSPGAISGNTIYF
TRBJ2-3	many	TRBV28	CASSFPGVATDTQYF
TRBJ2-5	.	TRBV5-1	CASSFRPGGGETQYF
TRBJ2-2	.	TRBV3-1	CASSPGGVAGNTGELFF
TRBJ1-5	many	TRBV3-1	CASSQFAGEQPQHF
TRBJ2-7	few	TRBV19	CASRDWRGLSEQYF
TRBJ2-5	few	TRBV28	CASNPRWGGGQETQYF
TRBJ2-3	many	TRBV11-1	CASSLEGTGADTQYF
TRBJ2-7	many	TRBV2	CASSRQGSYEQYF
TRBJ2-5	many	TRBV12-3/TRBV12-4	CASVQGLARETQYF
TRBJ2-7	.	TRBV30	CAWSGLRNYEQYF
TRBJ2-2	few	TRBV11-1	CASTPSRTPNTGELFF
TRBJ2-2	few	TRBV9	CASSVARADGGWTGELFF
TRBJ1-5	many	TRBV15	CATSREQISNQPQHF